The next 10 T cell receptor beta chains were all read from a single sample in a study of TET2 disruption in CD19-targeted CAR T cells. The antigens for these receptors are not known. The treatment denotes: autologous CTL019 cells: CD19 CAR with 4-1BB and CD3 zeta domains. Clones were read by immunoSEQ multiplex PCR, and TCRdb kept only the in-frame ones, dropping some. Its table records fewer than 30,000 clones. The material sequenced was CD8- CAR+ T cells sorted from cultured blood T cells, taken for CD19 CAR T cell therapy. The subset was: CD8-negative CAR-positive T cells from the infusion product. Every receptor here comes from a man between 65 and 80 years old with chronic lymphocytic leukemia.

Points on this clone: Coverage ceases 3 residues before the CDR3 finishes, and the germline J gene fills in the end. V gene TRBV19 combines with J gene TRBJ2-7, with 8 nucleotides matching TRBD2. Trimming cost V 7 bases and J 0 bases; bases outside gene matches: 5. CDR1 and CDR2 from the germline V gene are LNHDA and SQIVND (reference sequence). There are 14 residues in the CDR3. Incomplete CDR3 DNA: TGTGCCAGTACGAGTAGCGGGGCCTCCTACGAG. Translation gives CASTSSGASYE. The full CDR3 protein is CASTSSGASYEQYF.

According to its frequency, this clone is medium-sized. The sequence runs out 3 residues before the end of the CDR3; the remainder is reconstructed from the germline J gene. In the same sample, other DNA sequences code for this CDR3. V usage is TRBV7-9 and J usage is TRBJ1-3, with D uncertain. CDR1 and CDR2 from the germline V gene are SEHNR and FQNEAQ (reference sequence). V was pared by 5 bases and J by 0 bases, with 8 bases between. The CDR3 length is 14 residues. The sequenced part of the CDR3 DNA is TGTGCCAGCAGCGTCGACTTCTCTGGAAACACC. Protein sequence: CASSVDFSGNT. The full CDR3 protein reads CASSVDFSGNTIYF.

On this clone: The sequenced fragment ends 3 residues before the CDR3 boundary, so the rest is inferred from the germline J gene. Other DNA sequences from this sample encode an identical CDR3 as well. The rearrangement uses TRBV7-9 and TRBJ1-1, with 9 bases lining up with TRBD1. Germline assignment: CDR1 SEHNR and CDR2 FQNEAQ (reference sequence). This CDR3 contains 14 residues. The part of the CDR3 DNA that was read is TGTGCCAGCAGCTCAGAGACAGGGGGGTTTAGA. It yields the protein CASSSETGGFR. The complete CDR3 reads CASSSETGGFRAFF.

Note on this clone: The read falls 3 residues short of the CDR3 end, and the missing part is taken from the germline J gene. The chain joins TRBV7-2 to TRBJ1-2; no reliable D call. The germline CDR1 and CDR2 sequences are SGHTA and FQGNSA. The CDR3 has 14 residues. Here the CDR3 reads CASSRGLVGNDYTF. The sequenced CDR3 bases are TGTGCCAGCAGCCGAGGACTAGTGGGGAATGAC.

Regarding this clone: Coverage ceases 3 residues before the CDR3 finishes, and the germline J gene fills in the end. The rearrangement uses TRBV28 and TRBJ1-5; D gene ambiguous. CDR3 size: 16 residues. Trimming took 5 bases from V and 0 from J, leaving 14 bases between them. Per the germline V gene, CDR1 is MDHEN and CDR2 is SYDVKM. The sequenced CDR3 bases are TGTGCCAGCAGTCCTCCTGTTAGCTATAGCAATCAGCCC. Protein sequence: CASSPPVSYSNQP. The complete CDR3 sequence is CASSPPVSYSNQPQHF.

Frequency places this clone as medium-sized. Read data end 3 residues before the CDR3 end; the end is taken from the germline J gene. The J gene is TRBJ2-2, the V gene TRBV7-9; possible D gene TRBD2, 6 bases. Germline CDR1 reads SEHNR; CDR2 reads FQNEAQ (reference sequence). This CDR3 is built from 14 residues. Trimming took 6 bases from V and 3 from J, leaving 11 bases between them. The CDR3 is CASSHRGYTGELFF. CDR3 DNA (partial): TGTGCCAGCAGTCACCGGGGGTACACCGGGGAG.

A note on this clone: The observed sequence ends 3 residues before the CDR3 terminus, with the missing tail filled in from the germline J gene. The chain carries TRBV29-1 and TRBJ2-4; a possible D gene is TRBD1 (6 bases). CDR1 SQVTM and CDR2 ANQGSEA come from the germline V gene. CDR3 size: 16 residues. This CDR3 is CSVGGVDRLSNYGQYF. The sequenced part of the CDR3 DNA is TGCAGCGTTGGGGGAGTGGACAGACTTTCTAACTATGGT.

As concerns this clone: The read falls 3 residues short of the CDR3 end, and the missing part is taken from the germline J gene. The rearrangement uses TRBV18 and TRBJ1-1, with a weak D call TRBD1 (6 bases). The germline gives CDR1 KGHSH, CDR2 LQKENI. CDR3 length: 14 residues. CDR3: CASSPRSGDYGAFF. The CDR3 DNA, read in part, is TGTGCCAGCTCACCCAGGTCAGGGGACTATGGC.

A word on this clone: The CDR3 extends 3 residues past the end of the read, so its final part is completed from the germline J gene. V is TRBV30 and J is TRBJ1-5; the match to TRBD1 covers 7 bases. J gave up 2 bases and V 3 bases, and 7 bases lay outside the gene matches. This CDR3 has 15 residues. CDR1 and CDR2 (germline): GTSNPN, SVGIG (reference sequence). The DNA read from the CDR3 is TGTGCCTGGAGCATAAACACAGGGGGCAATCAGCCC. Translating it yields CAWSINTGGNQP. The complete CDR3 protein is CAWSINTGGNQPQHF.

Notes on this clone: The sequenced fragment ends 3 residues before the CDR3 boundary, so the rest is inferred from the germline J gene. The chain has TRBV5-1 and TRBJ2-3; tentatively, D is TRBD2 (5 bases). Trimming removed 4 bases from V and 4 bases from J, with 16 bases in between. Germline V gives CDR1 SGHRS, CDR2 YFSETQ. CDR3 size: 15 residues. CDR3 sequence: CASSPRADGPDTQYF. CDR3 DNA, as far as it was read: TGCGCCAGCAGCCCAAGAGCGGACGGGCCAGATACG.